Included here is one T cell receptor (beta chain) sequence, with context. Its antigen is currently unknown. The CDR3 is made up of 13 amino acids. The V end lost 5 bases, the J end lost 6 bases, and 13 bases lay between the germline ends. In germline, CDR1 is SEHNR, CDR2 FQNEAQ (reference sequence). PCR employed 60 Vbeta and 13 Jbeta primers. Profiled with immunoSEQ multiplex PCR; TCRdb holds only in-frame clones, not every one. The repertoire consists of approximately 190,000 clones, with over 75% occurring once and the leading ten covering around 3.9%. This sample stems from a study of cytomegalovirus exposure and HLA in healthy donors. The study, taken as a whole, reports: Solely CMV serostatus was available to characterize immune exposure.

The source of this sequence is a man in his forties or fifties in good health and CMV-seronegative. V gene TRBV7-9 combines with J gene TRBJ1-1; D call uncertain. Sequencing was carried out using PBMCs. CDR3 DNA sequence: TGTGCCAGCAGCCCGGGGAATCTGGCTGAAGCTTTCTTT. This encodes CASSPGNLAEAFF. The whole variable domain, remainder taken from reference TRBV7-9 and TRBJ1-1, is DTGVSQNPRHKITKRGQNVTFRCDPISEHNRLYWYRQTLGQGPEFLTYFQNEAQLEKSRLLSDRFSAERPKGSFSTLEIQRTEQGDSAMYLCASSPGNLAEAFFGQGTRLTVV.